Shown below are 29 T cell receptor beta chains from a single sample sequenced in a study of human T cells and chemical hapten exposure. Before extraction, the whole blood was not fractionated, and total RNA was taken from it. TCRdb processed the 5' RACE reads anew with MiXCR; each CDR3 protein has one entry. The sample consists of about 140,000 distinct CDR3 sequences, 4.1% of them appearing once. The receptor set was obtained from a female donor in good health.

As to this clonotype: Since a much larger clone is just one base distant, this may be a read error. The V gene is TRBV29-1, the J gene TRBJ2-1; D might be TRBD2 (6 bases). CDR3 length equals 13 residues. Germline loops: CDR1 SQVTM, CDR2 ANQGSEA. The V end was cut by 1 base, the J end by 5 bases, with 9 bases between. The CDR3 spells CSVEARGNNEQFF. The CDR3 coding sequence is TGCAGCGTTGAAGCGCGGGGAAACAATGAGCAGTTCTTC.

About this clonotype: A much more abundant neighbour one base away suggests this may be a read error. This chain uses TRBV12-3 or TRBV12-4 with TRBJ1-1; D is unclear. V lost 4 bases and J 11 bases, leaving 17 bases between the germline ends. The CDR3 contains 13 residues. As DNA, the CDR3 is TGTGCCAGCAGTTCCGGTCCCGTGGGCGATGCTTTCTTT. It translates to CASSSGPVGDAFF.

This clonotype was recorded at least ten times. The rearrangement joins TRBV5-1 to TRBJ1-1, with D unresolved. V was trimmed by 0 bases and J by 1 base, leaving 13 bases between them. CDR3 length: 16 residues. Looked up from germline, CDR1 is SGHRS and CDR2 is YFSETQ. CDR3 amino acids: CASSLADAPTNTEAFF. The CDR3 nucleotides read TGCGCCAGCAGCTTGGCAGACGCCCCGACGAACACTGAAGCTTTCTTT.

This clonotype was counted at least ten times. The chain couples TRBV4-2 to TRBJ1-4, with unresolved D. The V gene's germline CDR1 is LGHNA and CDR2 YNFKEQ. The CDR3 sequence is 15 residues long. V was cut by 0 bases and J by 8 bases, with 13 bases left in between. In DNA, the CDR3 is TGTGCCAGCAGCCAAGATTTTGGGAGGCGGGAAAAACTGTTTTTT. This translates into CASSQDFGRREKLFF.

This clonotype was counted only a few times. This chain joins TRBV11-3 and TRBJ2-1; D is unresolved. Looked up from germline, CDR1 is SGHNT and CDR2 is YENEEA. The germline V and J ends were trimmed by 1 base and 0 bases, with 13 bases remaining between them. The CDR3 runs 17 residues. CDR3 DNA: TGTGCCAGCAGCTTAGTTTGGCAGTCCAACTCCTACAATGAGCAGTTCTTC. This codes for CASSLVWQSNSYNEQFF.

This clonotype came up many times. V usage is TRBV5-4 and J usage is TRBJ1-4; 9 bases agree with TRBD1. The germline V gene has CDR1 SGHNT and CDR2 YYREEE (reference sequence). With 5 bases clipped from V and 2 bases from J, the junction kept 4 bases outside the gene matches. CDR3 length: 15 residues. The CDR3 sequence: CASSPDRGTNEKLFF. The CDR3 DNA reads TGTGCCAGCAGTCCGGACAGGGGCACTAATGAAAAACTGTTTTTT.

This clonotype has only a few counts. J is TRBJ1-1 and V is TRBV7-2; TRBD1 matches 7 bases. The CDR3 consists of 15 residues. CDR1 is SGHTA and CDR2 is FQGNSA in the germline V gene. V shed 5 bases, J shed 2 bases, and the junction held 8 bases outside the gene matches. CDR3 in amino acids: CASSKSGTANTEAFF. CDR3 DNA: TGTGCCAGCAGCAAGTCCGGGACAGCAAACACTGAAGCTTTCTTT.

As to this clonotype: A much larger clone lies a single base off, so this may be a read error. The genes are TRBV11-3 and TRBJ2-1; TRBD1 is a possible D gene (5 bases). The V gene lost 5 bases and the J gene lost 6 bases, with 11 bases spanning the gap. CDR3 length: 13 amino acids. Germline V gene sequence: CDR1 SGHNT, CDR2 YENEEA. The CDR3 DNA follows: TGTGCCAGCAGCGGGGCCTGTTCCAATGAGCAGTTCTTC. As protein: CASSGACSNEQFF.

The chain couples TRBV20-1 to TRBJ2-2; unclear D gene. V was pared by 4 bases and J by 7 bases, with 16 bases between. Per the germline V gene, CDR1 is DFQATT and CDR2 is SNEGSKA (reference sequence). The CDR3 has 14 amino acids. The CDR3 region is CSANPGLPGGELFF. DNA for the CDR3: TGCAGTGCTAACCCGGGTCTCCCCGGCGGGGAGCTGTTTTTT.

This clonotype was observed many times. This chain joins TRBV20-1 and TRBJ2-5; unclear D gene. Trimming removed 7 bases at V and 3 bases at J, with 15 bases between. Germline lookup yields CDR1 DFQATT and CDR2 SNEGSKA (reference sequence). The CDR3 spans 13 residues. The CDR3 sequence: CSVALPLKETQYF. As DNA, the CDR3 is TGCAGTGTCGCATTGCCTCTCAAAGAGACCCAGTACTTC.

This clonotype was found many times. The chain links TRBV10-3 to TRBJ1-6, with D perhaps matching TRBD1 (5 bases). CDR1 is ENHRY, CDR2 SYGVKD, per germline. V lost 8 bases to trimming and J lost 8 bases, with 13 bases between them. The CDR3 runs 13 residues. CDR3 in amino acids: CAILRDLDSPLHF. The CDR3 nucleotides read TGTGCCATCCTCAGGGATCTGGATTCACCCCTCCACTTT.

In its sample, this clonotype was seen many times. CDR3 coding DNA: TGTGCCAGCAGCGTAGGAGGTCGCGAAATGATTGGGTACACTGAAGCTTTCTTT. This gives the protein CASSVGGREMIGYTEAFF. The chain couples TRBV21-1 to TRBJ1-1. TRBV21-1 is a known pseudogene. The CDR3 sequence is 18 residues long.

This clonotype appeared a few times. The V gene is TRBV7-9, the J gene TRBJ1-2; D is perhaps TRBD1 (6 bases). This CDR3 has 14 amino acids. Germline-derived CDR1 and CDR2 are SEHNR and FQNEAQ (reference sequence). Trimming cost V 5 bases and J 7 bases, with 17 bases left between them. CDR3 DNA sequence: TGTGCCAGCAGCCCCACAGGGAATATTGGTGGCTACACCTTC. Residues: CASSPTGNIGGYTF.

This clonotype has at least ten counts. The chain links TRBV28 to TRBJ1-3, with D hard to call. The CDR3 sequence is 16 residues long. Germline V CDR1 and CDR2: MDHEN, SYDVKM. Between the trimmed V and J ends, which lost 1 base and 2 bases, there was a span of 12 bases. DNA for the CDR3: TGTGCCAGCAGTTTATACCCCCCTCGCCCTGGAAACACCATATATTTT. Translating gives CASSLYPPRPGNTIYF.

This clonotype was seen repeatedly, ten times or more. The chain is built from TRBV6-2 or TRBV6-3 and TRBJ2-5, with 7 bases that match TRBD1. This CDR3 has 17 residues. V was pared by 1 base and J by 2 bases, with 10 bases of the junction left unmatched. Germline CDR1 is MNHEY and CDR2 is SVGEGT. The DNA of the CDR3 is TGTGCCAGCAGTTACTTCGCCCGGACAGGTATTCAAGAGACCCAGTACTTC. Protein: CASSYFARTGIQETQYF.

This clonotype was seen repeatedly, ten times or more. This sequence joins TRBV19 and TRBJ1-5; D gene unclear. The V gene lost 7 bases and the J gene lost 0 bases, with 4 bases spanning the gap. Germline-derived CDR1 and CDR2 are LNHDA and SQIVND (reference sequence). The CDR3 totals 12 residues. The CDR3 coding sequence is TGTGCCAGTAAATATAGCAATCAGCCCCAGCATTTT. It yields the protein CASKYSNQPQHF. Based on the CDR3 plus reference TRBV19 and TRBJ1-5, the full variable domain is DGGITQSPKYLFRKEGQNVTLSCEQNLNHDAMYWYRQDPGQGLRLIYYSQIVNDFQKGDIAEGYSVSREKKESFPLTVTSAQKNPTAFYLCASKYSNQPQHFGDGTRLSIL.

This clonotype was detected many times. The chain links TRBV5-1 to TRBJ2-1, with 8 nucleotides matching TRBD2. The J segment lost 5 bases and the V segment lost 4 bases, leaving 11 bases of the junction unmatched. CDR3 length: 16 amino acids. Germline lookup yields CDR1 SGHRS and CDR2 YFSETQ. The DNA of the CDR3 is TGCGCCAGCAGCCGAGGAGTCGCGGGGGGAAACAATGAGCAGTTCTTC. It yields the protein CASSRGVAGGNNEQFF.

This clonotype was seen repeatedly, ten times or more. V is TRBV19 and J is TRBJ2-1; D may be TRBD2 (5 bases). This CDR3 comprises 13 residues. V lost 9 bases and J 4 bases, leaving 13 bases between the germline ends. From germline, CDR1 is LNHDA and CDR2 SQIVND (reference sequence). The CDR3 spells CASHATSYNEQFF. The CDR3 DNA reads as TGTGCCAGCCACGCTACTAGTTACAATGAGCAGTTCTTC.

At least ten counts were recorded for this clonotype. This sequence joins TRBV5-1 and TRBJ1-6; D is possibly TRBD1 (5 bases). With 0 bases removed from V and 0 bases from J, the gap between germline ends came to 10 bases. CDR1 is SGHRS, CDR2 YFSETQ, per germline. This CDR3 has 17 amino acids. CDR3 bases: TGCGCCAGCAGCTTGGAACGGGGCAGCTCCTATAATTCACCCCTCCACTTT. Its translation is CASSLERGSSYNSPLHF.

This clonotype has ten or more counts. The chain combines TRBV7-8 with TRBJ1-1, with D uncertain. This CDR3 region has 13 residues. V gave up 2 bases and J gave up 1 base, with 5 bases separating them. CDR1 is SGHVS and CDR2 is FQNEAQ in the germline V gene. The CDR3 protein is CASSLQPNTEAFF. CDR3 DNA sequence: TGTGCCAGCAGCTTACAGCCGAACACTGAAGCTTTCTTT.

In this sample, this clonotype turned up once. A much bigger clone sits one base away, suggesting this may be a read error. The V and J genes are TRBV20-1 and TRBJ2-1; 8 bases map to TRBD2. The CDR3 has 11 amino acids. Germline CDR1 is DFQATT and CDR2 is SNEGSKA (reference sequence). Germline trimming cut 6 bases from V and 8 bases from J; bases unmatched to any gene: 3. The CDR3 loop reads CSASSGDEQFF. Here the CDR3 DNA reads TGCAGTGCGAGTAGCGGGGATGAGCAGTTCTTC.

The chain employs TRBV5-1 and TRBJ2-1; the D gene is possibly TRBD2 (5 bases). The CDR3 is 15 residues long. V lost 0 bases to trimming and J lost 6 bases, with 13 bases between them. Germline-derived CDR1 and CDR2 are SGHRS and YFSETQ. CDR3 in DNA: TGCGCCAGCAGCTTGGGAGGGATAGAGGGCAATGAGCAGTTCTTC. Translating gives CASSLGGIEGNEQFF.

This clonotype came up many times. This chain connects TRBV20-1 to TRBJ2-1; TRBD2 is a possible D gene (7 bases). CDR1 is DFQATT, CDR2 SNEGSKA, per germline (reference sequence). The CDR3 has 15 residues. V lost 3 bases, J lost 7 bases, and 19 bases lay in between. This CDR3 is CSASFPGGRFNEQFF. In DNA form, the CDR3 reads TGCAGTGCTAGTTTTCCGGGGGGCCGTTTTAATGAGCAGTTCTTC.

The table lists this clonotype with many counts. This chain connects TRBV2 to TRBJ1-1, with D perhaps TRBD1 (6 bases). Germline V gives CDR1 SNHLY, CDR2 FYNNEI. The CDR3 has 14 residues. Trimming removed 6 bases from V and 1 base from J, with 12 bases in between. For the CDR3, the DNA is TGTGCCAGCAGGGACAGCAACCAGAACACTGAAGCTTTCTTT. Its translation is CASRDSNQNTEAFF. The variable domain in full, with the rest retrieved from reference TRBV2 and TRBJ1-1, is EPEVTQTPSHQVTQMGQEVILRCVPISNHLYFYWYRQILGQKVEFLVSFYNNEISEKSEIFDDQFSVERPDGSNFTLKIRSTKLEDSAMYFCASRDSNQNTEAFFGQGTRLTVV.

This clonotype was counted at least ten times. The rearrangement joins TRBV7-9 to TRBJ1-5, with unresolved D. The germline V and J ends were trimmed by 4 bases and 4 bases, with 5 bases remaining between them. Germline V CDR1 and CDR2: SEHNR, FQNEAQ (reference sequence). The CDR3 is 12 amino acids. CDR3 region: CASSSANQPQHF. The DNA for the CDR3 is TGTGCCAGCAGCTCCGCAAATCAGCCCCAGCATTTT.

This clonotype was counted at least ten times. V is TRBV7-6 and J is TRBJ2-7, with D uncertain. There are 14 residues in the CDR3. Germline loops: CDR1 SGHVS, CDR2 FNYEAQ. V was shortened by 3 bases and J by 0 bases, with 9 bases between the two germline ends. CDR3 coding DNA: TGTGCCAGCAGCTTGTCTGGTTCCTCCTACGAGCAGTACTTC. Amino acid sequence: CASSLSGSSYEQYF. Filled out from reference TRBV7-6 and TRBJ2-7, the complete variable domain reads GAGVSQSPRYKVTKRGQDVALRCDPISGHVSLYWYRQALGQGPEFLTYFNYEAQQDKSGLPNDRFSAERPEGSISTLTIQRTEQRDSAMYRCASSLSGSSYEQYFGPGTRLTVT.

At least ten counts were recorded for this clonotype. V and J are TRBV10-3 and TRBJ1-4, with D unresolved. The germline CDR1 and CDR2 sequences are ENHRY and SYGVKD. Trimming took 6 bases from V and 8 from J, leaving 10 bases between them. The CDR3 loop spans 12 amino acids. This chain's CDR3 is CAIRGGGEKLFF. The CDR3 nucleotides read TGTGCCATCAGAGGCGGAGGGGAAAAACTGTTTTTT.

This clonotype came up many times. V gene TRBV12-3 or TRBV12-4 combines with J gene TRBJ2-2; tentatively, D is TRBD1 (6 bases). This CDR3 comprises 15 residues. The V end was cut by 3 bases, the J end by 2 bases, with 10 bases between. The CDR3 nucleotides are TGTGCCAGCAGTTTTAACAGGGCAAACACCGGGGAGCTGTTTTTT. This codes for CASSFNRANTGELFF.

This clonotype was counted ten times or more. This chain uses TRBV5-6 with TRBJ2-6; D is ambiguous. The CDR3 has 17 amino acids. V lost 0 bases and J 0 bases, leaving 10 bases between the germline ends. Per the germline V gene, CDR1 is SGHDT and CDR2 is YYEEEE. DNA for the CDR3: TGTGCCAGCAGCTTGGGTCAGTCCAACTCTGGGGCCAACGTCCTGACTTTC. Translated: CASSLGQSNSGANVLTF.